These 24 T cell receptor beta chains came from one sample sequenced in a study of T cell responses to AZD1222 COVID-19 vaccine. This table comes from immunoSEQ multiplex PCR, and its TCRdb copy is limited to in-frame clones, with some not included. The sample includes 100,000 to 150,000 clones, 75% to 90% seen only once; the top ten take about 5%. The specimen was peripheral blood, collected on day 0 of AZD1222 vaccination. The receptors shown here come from an adult in good health.

This clone was recorded once. The chain uses TRBV11-2 and TRBJ2-6; no definite D call. The CDR3 extends over 17 amino acids. Between the trimmed V and J ends, which lost 0 bases and 5 bases, there was a span of 14 bases. Per the germline V gene, CDR1 is SGHAT and CDR2 is FQNNGV. The chain's CDR3 is CASSLDLPLVRANVLTF. The DNA for the CDR3 is TGTGCCAGCAGCTTAGATTTACCTTTAGTTCGGGCCAACGTCCTGACTTTC.

This clone was found once. The rearrangement uses TRBV6-4 and TRBJ2-1; TRBD2 might be the D (5 bases). Germline lookup yields CDR1 MRHNA and CDR2 SNTAGT. The CDR3 loop spans 15 amino acids. V lost 1 base and J 0 bases, leaving 7 bases between the germline ends. CDR3 nucleotides: TGTGCCAGCAGTGACTTAGCGAGCTCCTACAATGAGCAGTTCTTC. This encodes CASSDLASSYNEQFF.

This chain joins TRBV7-2 and TRBJ2-4; 8 bases are a match to TRBD1. With V trimmed by 5 bases and J by 3 bases, 9 bases remained unmatched. The CDR3 consists of 16 residues. The germline V gene encodes CDR1 SGHTA and CDR2 FQGNSA. The CDR3 DNA reads TGTGCCAGCAGCCTCCGACAGGGGTGGGTCAAAAACATTCAGTACTTC. Amino acids: CASSLRQGWVKNIQYF.

The V and J genes are TRBV19 and TRBJ1-5; D call uncertain. The germline V gene has CDR1 LNHDA and CDR2 SQIVND (reference sequence). There are 15 residues in the CDR3. Deletions cut 1 base from V and 5 bases from J, with 12 bases between. CDR3 protein: CASSIGARRDQPQHF. The CDR3 DNA is TGTGCCAGTAGTATAGGTGCCAGGAGGGATCAGCCCCAGCATTTT.

The chain uses TRBV19 and TRBJ2-7; the D gene is possibly TRBD1 (6 bases). The CDR3 has 16 residues. V dropped 1 base and J dropped 2 bases, with 15 bases sitting between them. Per the germline V gene, CDR1 is LNHDA and CDR2 is SQIVND (reference sequence). The CDR3 region is CASSIGAGAGTYEQYF. CDR3 DNA sequence: TGTGCCAGTAGTATAGGGGCAGGGGCCGGGACCTACGAGCAGTACTTC.

This clone has only a few counts. CDR3 amino acids: CASSLGSADGYGYTF. The CDR3 region has the DNA TGTGCCAGCAGCTTGGGGTCGGCGGACGGCTATGGCTACACCTTC. V and J are TRBV5-6 and TRBJ1-2, with D unresolved. Trimming removed 0 bases from V and 4 bases from J, with 13 bases in between. There are 15 residues in the CDR3. Germline CDR1 SGHDT, CDR2 YYEEEE.

This chain uses TRBV28 with TRBJ1-3; D not certain. Deletions cut 6 bases from V and 0 bases from J, with 15 bases between. Per the germline V gene, CDR1 is MDHEN and CDR2 is SYDVKM. The CDR3 is 16 residues long. The CDR3 is CASSPAQTISGNTIYF. The CDR3 DNA follows: TGTGCCAGCAGCCCCGCGCAGACCATCTCTGGAAACACCATATATTTT.

The CDR3 nucleotides are TGCGCCAGCAGCTTGGCCGAGGGGTTCCACAATGAGCAGTTCTTC. As protein: CASSLAEGFHNEQFF. The gene calls are TRBV5-1 and TRBJ2-1; the D gene could be TRBD1 or TRBD2 (5 bases each). Trimming removed 0 bases from V and 5 bases from J, with 12 bases in between. Germline CDR1 is SGHRS and CDR2 is YFSETQ. CDR3 length: 15 amino acids.

The V call is TRBV28, the J call TRBJ1-2, with D uncertain. Germline CDR1 MDHEN, CDR2 SYDVKM. This CDR3 region has 13 residues. V lost 2 bases to trimming and J lost 2 bases, with 6 bases between them. Written as DNA, the CDR3 is TGTGCCAGCAGTTTACAGGAGAACTATGGCTACACCTTC. Translation: CASSLQENYGYTF.

In DNA form, the CDR3 reads TGTGCCAGCAGCCCCCCCGGGACAGGTTTATCCCAGTACTTC. It yields the protein CASSPPGTGLSQYF. J is TRBJ2-5 and V is TRBV7-2, with TRBD1 matching over 8 bases. The CDR3 extends over 14 amino acids. The ends lost 5 bases at V and 9 bases at J; junction bases unmatched: 11. Germline values: CDR1 SGHTA, CDR2 FQGNSA.

The CDR3 region is CASSQDRRQPQHF. CDR3 nucleotide sequence: TGTGCCAGCAGCCAAGATCGTCGACAGCCCCAGCATTTT. The gene calls are TRBV3-1 (or the pseudogene TRBV3-2) and TRBJ1-5; no clear D. Germline V lookup: CDR1 LGHDT, CDR2 YNNKEL (reference sequence). V lost 0 bases and J lost 7, with 7 bases in between. The CDR3 extends over 13 amino acids.

The chain carries TRBV3-1 (or the pseudogene TRBV3-2) and TRBJ1-6, with D unclear. The V end was cut by 0 bases, the J end by 10 bases, with 10 bases between. Germline V CDR1 and CDR2: LGHDT, YNNKEL (reference sequence). The CDR3 has 14 residues. CDR3 residues: CASSQDTFQSPLHF. The CDR3 DNA is TGTGCCAGCAGCCAAGATACTTTCCAGTCACCCCTCCACTTT.

The genes are TRBV5-8 and TRBJ2-5, with D hard to call. This CDR3 has 14 amino acids. V lost 1 base to trimming and J lost 1 base, with 8 bases between them. In germline, CDR1 is SGHTS, CDR2 YDEGEE. In DNA, the CDR3 is TGTGCCAGCAGCTTGATTTCATTCCAAGAGACCCAGTACTTC. As protein: CASSLISFQETQYF.

This clone was counted a single time. V gene TRBV28 combines with J gene TRBJ2-1, with unresolved D. Germline loops: CDR1 MDHEN, CDR2 SYDVKM. This CDR3 comprises 14 residues. V lost 5 bases and J 9 bases, leaving 17 bases between the germline ends. The CDR3 DNA reads as TGTGCCAGCAGTGGTTTCACGACAACCGCTGAGCAGTTCTTC. Its protein product is CASSGFTTTAEQFF.

The table lists this clone with a few counts. The rearrangement uses TRBV28 and TRBJ1-4; TRBD1 might be the D (5 bases). Between the trimmed V and J ends, which lost 6 bases and 2 bases, there was a span of 19 bases. Germline CDR1 and CDR2: MDHEN and SYDVKM. The CDR3 has 17 residues. The CDR3 protein is CASRGDSLGGTNEKLFF. The CDR3 DNA is TGTGCCAGCAGAGGGGACTCCCTCGGAGGCACTAATGAAAAACTGTTTTTT. Together with reference TRBV28 and TRBJ1-4, the CDR3 gives the full variable domain: DVKVTQSSRYLVKRTGEKVFLECVQDMDHENMFWYRQDPGLGLRLIYFSYDVKMKEKGDIPEGYSVSREKKERFSLILESASTNQTSMYLCASRGDSLGGTNEKLFFGSGTQLSVL.

The rearrangement links TRBV27 to TRBJ1-6; D unresolved. The V gene's germline CDR1 is MNHEY and CDR2 SMNVEV (reference sequence). V was cut by 5 bases and J by 5 bases, with 16 bases left in between. The CDR3 contains 16 residues. CDR3 nucleotides: TGTGCCAGCAGTCTGGCCTCCGGGGTAAATAATTCACCCCTCCACTTT. It is translated as CASSLASGVNNSPLHF.

The chain couples TRBV19 to TRBJ1-1; no firm D call. Trimming took off 5 bases at V and 0 bases at J, with 7 bases between the two ends. The CDR3 loop spans 13 amino acids. The germline V gene has CDR1 LNHDA and CDR2 SQIVND (reference sequence). In DNA form, the CDR3 reads TGTGCCAGTAGTGTCGGACTGAACACTGAAGCTTTCTTT. Amino acids: CASSVGLNTEAFF.

The chain uses TRBV10-2 and TRBJ2-5; possibly TRBD2 for D (6 bases). Between the trimmed V and J ends, which lost 1 base and 0 bases, there was a span of 6 bases. The CDR3 sequence is 14 residues long. Germline V gene lookup returns CDR1 WSHSY and CDR2 SAAADI. The CDR3 sequence is CASSEWGDQETQYF. CDR3 DNA: TGCGCCAGCAGTGAGTGGGGGGACCAAGAGACCCAGTACTTC.

The V gene is TRBV13, the J gene TRBJ2-4; TRBD1 is a possible D gene (8 bases). This CDR3 is 14 amino acids long. CDR1 and CDR2 from the germline V gene are PRHDT and FYEKMQ (reference sequence). V gave up 5 bases and J gave up 8 bases, with 16 bases separating them. The CDR3 spells CASSLWTGRDIQYF. The CDR3 bases are TGTGCCAGCAGCCTCTGGACAGGGAGGGACATTCAGTACTTC.

The V and J genes are TRBV19 and TRBJ2-1, with D uncertain. V was cut by 5 bases and J by 0 bases, with 5 bases left in between. The CDR3 runs 13 residues. Germline assignment: CDR1 LNHDA and CDR2 SQIVND (reference sequence). The CDR3 DNA reads as TGTGCCAGTAGTTTCGCCTCCTACAATGAGCAGTTCTTC. Its translation: CASSFASYNEQFF.

This clone was recorded a few times. V usage is TRBV30 and J usage is TRBJ1-5; D is uncertain. Germline CDR1 reads GTSNPN; CDR2 reads SVGIG (reference sequence). This CDR3 is built from 14 residues. Trimming cost V 0 bases and J 2 bases, with 8 bases left between them. The CDR3 spells CAWSVRVGNQPQHF. Here the CDR3 DNA reads TGTGCCTGGAGTGTACGGGTAGGCAATCAGCCCCAGCATTTT.

The J gene is TRBJ1-5, the V gene TRBV7-6, with 8 bases lining up with TRBD1. The CDR3 length is 14 residues. The V and J ends lost 1 base and 6 bases, in that order; junction bases with no gene match: 2. CDR1 SGHVS and CDR2 FNYEAQ come from the germline V gene. The CDR3 is CASSLGQGAQPQHF. For the CDR3, the DNA is TGTGCCAGCAGCTTAGGGCAGGGGGCTCAGCCCCAGCATTTT.

The V and J genes are TRBV20-1 and TRBJ2-1, with D perhaps TRBD2 (5 bases). The germline V and J ends were trimmed by 6 bases and 10 bases, with 13 bases remaining between them. This CDR3 contains 11 residues. Germline values: CDR1 DFQATT, CDR2 SNEGSKA (reference sequence). The CDR3 loop reads CSAPKRLEQFF. In nucleotides, the CDR3 is TGCAGTGCCCCGAAGCGGTTAGAGCAGTTCTTC.

This chain joins TRBV28 and TRBJ2-5; D is perhaps TRBD1 (6 bases). CDR3 size: 13 residues. The germline gives CDR1 MDHEN, CDR2 SYDVKM. Trimming took off 8 bases at V and 5 bases at J, with 15 bases between the two ends. CDR3: CASAPGDTETQYF. DNA of the CDR3: TGTGCCAGCGCTCCTGGGGACACGGAGACCCAGTACTTC.